This T cell receptor beta chain is from a study of siplizumab effects on memory and regulatory T cells. Study-wide points: An assignable phenotype, naive or memory, was missing from roughly 77-94% of proliferating CD4+ or CD8+ clones. Mappable alloreactive CD4+ clones were on average about 70% Treg-derived with siplizumab, under 30% in controls. Proliferating Tregs' suppressive function in siplizumab cultures went unconfirmed.

To note about this clone: Its specificity is not known.

In each sample, roughly 97,000 TCR templates were assayed. The assay was immunoSEQ multiplex PCR, and TCRdb's table has in-frame clones only and misses some. The repertoire holds about 85,000 clones, with roughly 94% as singletons. Source material: CD8+ T cells sorted from blood. The sequence was obtained from a human donor in good health.

The CDR3 loop is CASSPARPGENTEAFF. Here the CDR3 DNA reads TGCGCCAGCAGCCCCGCTCGGCCAGGGGAGAACACTGAAGCTTTCTTT. The chain uses TRBV5-1 and TRBJ1-1; weak D call: TRBD1 (6 bases). This CDR3 has 16 amino acids. In germline, CDR1 is SGHRS, CDR2 YFSETQ. Trimming left V 4 bases short and J 1 base short, with 17 bases between.